Each of the 18 T cell receptor beta chains below was sequenced from the same sample in a study of blood T cell repertoires in COVID-19. TCRdb's table, derived via immunoSEQ multiplex PCR, lists solely in-frame clones and lacks some. The table shows more than 85,000 clones, with around 85% occurring only once. The sequencing input was peripheral blood. The source of these receptors is an elderly man with active or convalescent COVID-19.

This clone was counted once. V and J are TRBV15 and TRBJ2-5; TRBD1 aligns across 9 bases. Unmatched junction bases numbered 11, after V lost 5 bases and J lost 4 bases. CDR1 LNHNV and CDR2 YYDKDF come from the germline V gene (reference sequence). The CDR3 consists of 16 residues. CDR3 coding DNA: TGTGCCACCAGCCCTACAGGGACAGGGCGAGGAGAGACCCAGTACTTC. Its protein product is CATSPTGTGRGETQYF.

The chain employs TRBV6-1 and TRBJ1-1; unclear D gene. CDR3 length equals 14 residues. CDR1 is MNHNS and CDR2 is SASEGT in the germline V gene. With 2 bases removed from V and 11 bases from J, the gap between germline ends came to 18 bases. The CDR3 DNA is TGTGCCAGCAGTGAACTAAGGACTCTTGGTTCGGCTTTCTTT. It codes for CASSELRTLGSAFF.

The genes are TRBV18 and TRBJ2-7; possible D gene TRBD1, 6 bases. The CDR3 consists of 15 residues. Germline CDR1 is KGHSH and CDR2 is LQKENI. The V end was cut by 3 bases, the J end by 5 bases, with 17 bases between. CDR3 sequence reads: CASSPSTGSPDEQYF. CDR3 DNA sequence: TGTGCCAGCTCACCCTCGACAGGTTCCCCTGACGAGCAGTACTTC.

The rearrangement joins TRBV28 to TRBJ1-5; perhaps TRBD1 as D (5 bases). Germline-derived CDR1 and CDR2 are MDHEN and SYDVKM. The CDR3 has 14 amino acids. Trimming stripped 10 bases from V and 4 bases from J, with 17 bases between. The CDR3 here is CATRPQAENQPQHF. In DNA, the CDR3 is TGTGCCACCAGACCACAGGCCGAGAATCAGCCCCAGCATTTT.

The rearrangement uses TRBV5-4 and TRBJ2-1; 7 bases fit TRBD2. Germline V gene sequence: CDR1 SGHNT, CDR2 YYREEE (reference sequence). V was pared by 4 bases and J by 7 bases, with 8 bases of the junction left unmatched. The CDR3 runs 14 residues. The DNA for the CDR3 is TGTGCCAGCAGCCCAAGACTAGCTGGGAATGAGCAGTTCTTC. Protein product: CASSPRLAGNEQFF.

This clone has a single count. The chain uses TRBV2 and TRBJ2-3; possible D gene TRBD1, 6 bases. CDR3 length: 15 residues. CDR1 is SNHLY and CDR2 is FYNNEI in the germline V gene. V was clipped by 6 bases and J by 6 bases, with 19 bases between them. The CDR3 loop reads CASSRQAIWVDTQYF. The CDR3 DNA reads as TGTGCCAGCAGCAGACAGGCCATCTGGGTGGATACGCAGTATTTT.

The chain has TRBV11-2 and TRBJ1-1, with TRBD1 matching over 7 bases. The V gene end was trimmed by 4 bases and the J gene end by 4 bases; junction bases not matched to a gene: 6. CDR3 length: 14 residues. CDR1 is SGHAT, CDR2 FQNNGV, per germline. The DNA of the CDR3 is TGTGCCAGCAGCTCACAGGGGTGGGTCACTGAAGCTTTCTTT. It translates to CASSSQGWVTEAFF.

The chain links TRBV5-6 to TRBJ1-6; no firm D call. Trimming left V 2 bases short and J 7 bases short, with 13 bases between. This CDR3 contains 15 residues. Germline lookup yields CDR1 SGHDT and CDR2 YYEEEE. The CDR3 loop is CASSLGTPGNSPLHF. The CDR3 nucleotides read TGTGCCAGCAGCTTAGGAACCCCGGGGAATTCACCCCTCCACTTT.

The V call is TRBV6-2 or TRBV6-3, the J call TRBJ1-5, with D possibly being TRBD1 (6 bases). There are 14 residues in the CDR3. Germline V lookup: CDR1 MNHEY, CDR2 SVGEGT. Trimming removed 5 bases from V and 4 bases from J, with 12 bases in between. The CDR3 bases are TGTGCCAGCAGTCTGACAGGAACTAATCAGCCCCAGCATTTT. As protein: CASSLTGTNQPQHF.

V and J are TRBV6-5 and TRBJ1-2, with D hard to call. The V end was cut by 0 bases, the J end by 4 bases, with 15 bases between. Germline values: CDR1 MNHEY, CDR2 SVGAGI. This CDR3 has 16 residues. The CDR3, as DNA: TGTGCCAGCAGTTACTCCCAATCGAACACAATCTATGGCTACACCTTC. As protein: CASSYSQSNTIYGYTF.

The chain is built from TRBV28 and TRBJ2-7; possible D gene TRBD1, 5 bases. Germline V gives CDR1 MDHEN, CDR2 SYDVKM. The V gene lost 8 bases and the J gene lost 4 bases, with 15 bases spanning the gap. The CDR3 is 13 amino acids. CDR3 loop: CASASGHRYEQYF. DNA for the CDR3: TGTGCCAGCGCGTCAGGGCATCGGTACGAGCAGTACTTC.

CDR3 protein: CASSARDNNEQFF. DNA for the CDR3: TGTGCCAGCAGTGCCAGGGACAACAATGAGCAGTTCTTC. The V and J genes are TRBV6-6 and TRBJ2-1; D is possibly TRBD1 (6 bases). The germline CDR1 and CDR2 sequences are MNHNY and SVGAGI (reference sequence). The V end was cut by 5 bases, the J end by 5 bases, with 10 bases between. The length of the CDR3 is 13 residues.

This chain connects TRBV7-2 to TRBJ2-5; the D gene is possibly TRBD1 (6 bases). The length of the CDR3 is 14 residues. V was cut by 1 base and J by 4 bases, with 10 bases left in between. In germline, CDR1 is SGHTA, CDR2 FQGNSA. CDR3 nucleotides: TGTGCCAGCAGCTTAGTGGCAGGGGTAGAGACCCAGTACTTC. Protein: CASSLVAGVETQYF.

The rearrangement uses TRBV5-4 and TRBJ1-1; no definite D call. With 1 base removed from V and 5 bases from J, the gap between germline ends came to 9 bases. Germline-derived CDR1 and CDR2 are SGHNT and YYREEE (reference sequence). The CDR3 length is 13 residues. The DNA for the CDR3 is TGTGCCAGCAGCTTGTTGGGCAGGACTGAAGCTTTCTTT. Amino acids: CASSLLGRTEAFF. The whole variable domain, filled in from reference TRBV5-4 and TRBJ1-1, reads ETGVTQSPTHLIKTRGQQVTLRCSSQSGHNTVSWYQQALGQGPQFIFQYYREEENGRGNFPPRFSGLQFPNYSSELNVNALELDDSALYLCASSLLGRTEAFFGQGTRLTVV.

This clone was counted once. The V gene is TRBV3-1 (or the pseudogene TRBV3-2), the J gene TRBJ1-1; TRBD1 is a possible D gene (6 bases). The germline gives CDR1 LGHDT, CDR2 YNNKEL (reference sequence). The V end was cut by 1 base, the J end by 4 bases, with 7 bases between. The CDR3 contains 13 residues. In DNA, the CDR3 is TGTGCCAGCAGCCAAGGGACAGCCACTGAAGCTTTCTTT. This gives the protein CASSQGTATEAFF.

The chain has TRBV28 and TRBJ1-4, with 7 bases identical to TRBD1. The V segment lost 2 bases and the J segment 8 bases; nucleotides outside the gene matches: 5. CDR3 length: 14 amino acids. CDR1 is MDHEN, CDR2 SYDVKM, per germline. The CDR3 nucleotides are TGTGCCAGCAGTTTACACAGGGGCTTCGAAAAACTGTTTTTT. This sequence encodes CASSLHRGFEKLFF.

The rearrangement joins TRBV14 to TRBJ1-3, with a weak D call TRBD1 (6 bases). V lost 0 bases to trimming and J lost 4 bases, with 10 bases between them. CDR1 SGHDN and CDR2 FVKESK come from the germline V gene. This CDR3 contains 15 residues. The CDR3 region is CASSQEWGQGNTIYF. The CDR3 region has the DNA TGTGCCAGCAGCCAAGAGTGGGGGCAAGGAAACACCATATATTTT.

This clone was detected a few times. J is TRBJ2-3 and V is TRBV19; tentative D call: TRBD1 (5 bases). Per the germline V gene, CDR1 is LNHDA and CDR2 is SQIVND (reference sequence). This CDR3 has 13 amino acids. V shed 3 bases and J shed 4 bases, with 8 bases lying between them. In DNA, the CDR3 is TGTGCCAGTAGTATCGGACATCCAGATACGCAGTATTTT. As protein: CASSIGHPDTQYF.